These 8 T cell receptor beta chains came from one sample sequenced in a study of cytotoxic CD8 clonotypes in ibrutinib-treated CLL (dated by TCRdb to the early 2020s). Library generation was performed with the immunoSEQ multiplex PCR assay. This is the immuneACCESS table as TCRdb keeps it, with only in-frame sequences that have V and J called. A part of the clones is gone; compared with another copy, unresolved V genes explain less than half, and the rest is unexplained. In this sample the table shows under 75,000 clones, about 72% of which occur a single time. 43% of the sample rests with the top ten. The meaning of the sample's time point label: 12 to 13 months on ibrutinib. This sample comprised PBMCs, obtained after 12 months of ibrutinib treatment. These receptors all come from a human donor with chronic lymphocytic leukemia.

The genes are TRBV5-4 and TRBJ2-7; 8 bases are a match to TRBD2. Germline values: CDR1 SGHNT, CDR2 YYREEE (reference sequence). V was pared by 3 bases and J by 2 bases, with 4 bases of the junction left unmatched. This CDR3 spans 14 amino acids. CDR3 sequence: CASSSRTSPYEQYF. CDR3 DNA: TGTGCCAGCAGCTCCCGGACTAGCCCCTACGAGCAGTACTTC.

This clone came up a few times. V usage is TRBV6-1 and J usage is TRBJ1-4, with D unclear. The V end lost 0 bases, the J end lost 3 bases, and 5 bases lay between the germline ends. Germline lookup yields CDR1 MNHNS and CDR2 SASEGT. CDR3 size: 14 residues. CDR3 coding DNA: TGTGCCAGCAGTGAAGCAGAGGCTAATGAAAAACTGTTTTTT. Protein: CASSEAEANEKLFF.

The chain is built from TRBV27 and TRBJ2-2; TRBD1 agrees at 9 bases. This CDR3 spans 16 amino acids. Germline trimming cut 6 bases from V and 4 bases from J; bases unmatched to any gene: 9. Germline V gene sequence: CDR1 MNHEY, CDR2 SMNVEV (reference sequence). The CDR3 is CASRKLDRGPTGELFF. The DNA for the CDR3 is TGTGCCAGCAGGAAGTTGGACAGGGGTCCCACCGGGGAGCTGTTTTTT.

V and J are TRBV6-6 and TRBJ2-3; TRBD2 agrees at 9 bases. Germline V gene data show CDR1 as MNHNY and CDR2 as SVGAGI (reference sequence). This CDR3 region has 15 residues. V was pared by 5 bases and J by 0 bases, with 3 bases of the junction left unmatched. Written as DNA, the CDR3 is TGTGCCAGCAGTGATCTAGCGGGAAGCACAGATACGCAGTATTTT. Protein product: CASSDLAGSTDTQYF.

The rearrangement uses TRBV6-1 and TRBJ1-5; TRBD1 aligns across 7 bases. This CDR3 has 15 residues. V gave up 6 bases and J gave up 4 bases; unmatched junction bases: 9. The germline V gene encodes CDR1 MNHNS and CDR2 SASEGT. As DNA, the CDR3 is TGTGCCAGCAGAAGGACAGGAGACCTAAATCAGCCCCAGCATTTT. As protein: CASRRTGDLNQPQHF.

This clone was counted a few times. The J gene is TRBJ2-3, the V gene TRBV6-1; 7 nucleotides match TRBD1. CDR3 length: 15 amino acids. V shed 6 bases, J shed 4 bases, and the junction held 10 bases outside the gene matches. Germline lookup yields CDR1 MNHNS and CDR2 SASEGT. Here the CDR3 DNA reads TGTGCCAGCAGAACAACAGGGGTGGAGGCAGATACGCAGTATTTT. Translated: CASRTTGVEADTQYF.

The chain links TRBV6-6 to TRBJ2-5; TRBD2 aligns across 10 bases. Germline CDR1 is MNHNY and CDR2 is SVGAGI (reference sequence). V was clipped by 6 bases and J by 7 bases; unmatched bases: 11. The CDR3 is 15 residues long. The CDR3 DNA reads TGTGCCAGCAGGACCGGGACTAGCGTGTCTTGGACCCAGTACTTC. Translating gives CASRTGTSVSWTQYF.

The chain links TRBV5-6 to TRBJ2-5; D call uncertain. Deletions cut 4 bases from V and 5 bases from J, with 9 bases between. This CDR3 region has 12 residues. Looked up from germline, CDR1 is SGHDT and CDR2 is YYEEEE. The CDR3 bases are TGTGCCAGCAGCCAGGCGGCGGAGACCCAGTACTTC. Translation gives CASSQAAETQYF.